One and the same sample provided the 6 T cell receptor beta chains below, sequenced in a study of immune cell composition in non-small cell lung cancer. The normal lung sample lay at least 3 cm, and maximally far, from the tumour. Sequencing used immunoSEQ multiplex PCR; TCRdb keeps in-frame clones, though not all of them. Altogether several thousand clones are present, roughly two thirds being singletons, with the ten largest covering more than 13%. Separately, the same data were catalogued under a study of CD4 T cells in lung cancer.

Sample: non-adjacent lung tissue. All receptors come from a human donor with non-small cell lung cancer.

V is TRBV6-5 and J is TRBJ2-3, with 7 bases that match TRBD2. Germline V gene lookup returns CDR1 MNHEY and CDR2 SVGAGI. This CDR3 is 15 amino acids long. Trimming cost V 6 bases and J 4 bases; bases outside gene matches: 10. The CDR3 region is CASSPRPGGSDTQYF. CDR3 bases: TGTGCCAGCAGCCCTCGACCGGGAGGCTCAGATACGCAGTATTTT.

The chain's CDR3 is CASSHVGGNRGNQPQHF. As DNA, the CDR3 is TGTGCCAGCAGCCACGTCGGAGGGAATAGGGGCAATCAGCCCCAGCATTTT. The chain uses TRBV7-9 and TRBJ1-5; D unresolved. The CDR3 runs 17 residues. CDR1 SEHNR and CDR2 FQNEAQ come from the germline V gene (reference sequence). V lost 5 bases and J 2 bases, leaving 19 bases between the germline ends.

CDR3 in amino acids: CASSLSLAGVGEQYF. CDR3 coding DNA: TGTGCCAGCAGCTTAAGTCTAGCGGGAGTCGGCGAGCAGTACTTC. V usage is TRBV11-2 and J usage is TRBJ2-7, with 10 bases matching TRBD2. CDR1 is SGHAT, CDR2 FQNNGV, per germline. V trimming: 2 bases; J trimming: 6 bases; junction bases outside the gene matches: 7. The CDR3 runs to 15 residues.

As DNA, the CDR3 is TGTGCCACCAGCAGAGATATCGATGGGCGGGGATCAAGCGGCTACACCTTC. Amino acid sequence: CATSRDIDGRGSSGYTF. The rearrangement links TRBV15 to TRBJ1-2; D is ambiguous. The germline gives CDR1 LNHNV, CDR2 YYDKDF (reference sequence). CDR3 length: 17 residues. V lost 0 bases, J lost 8 bases, and 22 bases lay in between.

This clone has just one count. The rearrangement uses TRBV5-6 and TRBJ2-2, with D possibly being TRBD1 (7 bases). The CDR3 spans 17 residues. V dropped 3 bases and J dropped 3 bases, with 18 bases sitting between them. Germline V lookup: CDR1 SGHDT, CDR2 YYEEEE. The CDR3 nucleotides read TGTGCCAGCAGCTCGCTTGGTACAGGGGACTACACCGGGGAGCTGTTTTTT. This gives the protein CASSSLGTGDYTGELFF.

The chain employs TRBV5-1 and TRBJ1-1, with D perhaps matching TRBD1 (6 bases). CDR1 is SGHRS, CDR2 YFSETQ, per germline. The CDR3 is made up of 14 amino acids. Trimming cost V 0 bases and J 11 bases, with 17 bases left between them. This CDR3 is CASSLDGGLLGAFF. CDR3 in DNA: TGCGCCAGCAGCTTGGATGGGGGCCTCCTAGGGGCTTTCTTT. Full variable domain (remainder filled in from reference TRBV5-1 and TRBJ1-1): KAGVTQTPRYLIKTRGQQVTLSCSPISGHRSVSWYQQTPGQGLQFLFEYFSETQRNKGNFPGRFSGRQFSNSRSEMNVSTLELGDSALYLCASSLDGGLLGAFFGQGTRLTVV.